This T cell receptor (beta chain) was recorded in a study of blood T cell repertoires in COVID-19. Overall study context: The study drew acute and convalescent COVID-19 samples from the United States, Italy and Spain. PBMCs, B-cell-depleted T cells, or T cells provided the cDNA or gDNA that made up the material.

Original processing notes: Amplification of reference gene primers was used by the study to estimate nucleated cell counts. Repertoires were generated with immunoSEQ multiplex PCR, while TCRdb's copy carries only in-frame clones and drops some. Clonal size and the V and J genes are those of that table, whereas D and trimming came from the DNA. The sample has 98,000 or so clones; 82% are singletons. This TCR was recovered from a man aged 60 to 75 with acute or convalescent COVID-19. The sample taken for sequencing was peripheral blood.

DNA of the CDR3: TGTGCCATAACGTCCGGAGAGAACACTGAAGCTTTCTTT. Translated: CAITSGENTEAFF. The rearrangement joins TRBV10-3 to TRBJ1-1; no firm D call. The ends were cut back, 9 bases at V and 1 base at J, with 12 bases in the middle. Germline-derived CDR1 and CDR2 are ENHRY and SYGVKD. CDR3 length: 13 amino acids.